This T cell receptor beta chain originates from a study of T-cell reconstitution after alpha-beta-depleted transplantation in children. Study results and caveats: At around two months after transplant, the alpha-beta T cells were reportedly derived from several hundred expanded clones that came from non-depleted graft cells. For some patients, TCRbeta diversity was high at day 60 because of recipient T cells and thymic progenitors that survived.

As regards this clonotype: Its antigen is as yet unknown.

Unique molecular identifiers were incorporated during preparation of the TCRbeta library. MiXCR, applied by TCRdb to the PCR reads, yields one record per CDR3 protein. Of 300,000 to 350,000 distinct CDR3 sequences listed, over 20% are singletons. The V end was cut by 8 bases, the J end by 5 bases, with 9 bases between. The CDR3 consists of 11 residues. The receptor's source is a male patient aged 10 to 17 who had a stem cell transplant for acute lymphoblastic leukemia, so the T cells may come from the graft donor. Sequences were derived from PBMCs, mostly from graft donor cells, sampled 180 days after TCRalphabeta/CD19-depleted stem cell transplant. The chain has TRBV12-3 or TRBV12-4 and TRBJ2-5, with no clear D. DNA for the CDR3: TGTGCCAGCTTAGCCGAGGAGACCCAGTACTTC. Protein product: CASLAEETQYF.